This section outlines one T cell receptor (beta chain) sequence together with its context. Its cognate antigen is unknown. Primers: 60 Vbeta forward and 13 Jbeta reverse. The protocol was immunoSEQ multiplex PCR, while the TCRdb copy is restricted to in-frame clones and leaves out a portion. The sample includes 180,000 or so clones, 70% to 90% of them seen just once. The sample comes from a study of cytomegalovirus exposure and HLA in healthy donors. The overall study: Samples from HLA-typed donors yielded about 85 million unique TCRs in an early data release.

Germline lookup yields CDR1 SGHRS and CDR2 YFSETQ. Trimming pared 0 bases from V and 2 bases from J, leaving 6 bases between. This CDR3 is built from 13 residues. General study findings and limits: Trimming of TCR beta V- and J-genes showed a link, identified in a later analysis, to a missense DCLRE1C variant.

The sequence was collected from a woman aged 18-29 years in good health and CMV-seronegative. The V gene is TRBV5-1, the J gene TRBJ2-7, with a possible D match to TRBD2 (5 bases). Source material: PBMCs. The CDR3 sequence is CASSLDGTYEQYF. CDR3 bases: TGCGCCAGCAGCTTGGACGGGACCTACGAGCAGTACTTC.